This T cell receptor (beta chain) was identified in a study of tumor-infiltrating lymphocytes in oesophageal squamous cell carcinoma. A single record per CDR3 protein comes from TCRdb applying MiXCR to the PCR reads. The sample includes 15,000 or so distinct CDR3 sequences, roughly 60% of them seen just once. This clonotype showed up many times. Germline CDR1 and CDR2: SGHRS and YFSETQ. The CDR3 is made up of 15 amino acids. V shed 3 bases and J 1 base; nucleotides not matched to a gene: 6. This clonotype was obtained from a female donor with esophageal squamous cell carcinoma. V usage is TRBV5-1 and J usage is TRBJ1-1; 7 bases are a match to TRBD1. Sequenced: esophageal tumor tissue. Here the CDR3 reads CASSYGTAENTEAFF. The CDR3 coding sequence is TGCGCCAGCAGCTATGGGACAGCAGAGAACACTGAAGCTTTCTTT. Variable domain in full (rest from reference TRBV5-1 and TRBJ1-1): KAGVTQTPRYLIKTRGQQVTLSCSPISGHRSVSWYQQTPGQGLQFLFEYFSETQRNKGNFPGRFSGRQFSNSRSEMNVSTLELGDSALYLCASSYGTAENTEAFFGQGTRLTVV.